This TCR beta chain stems from a study of cytotoxic CD8 clonotypes in ibrutinib-treated CLL. This CDR3 is 15 amino acids long. The V and J ends lost 1 base and 6 bases, in that order; junction bases with no gene match: 5. Germline V gene lookup returns CDR1 LGHNA and CDR2 YNFKEQ. This clone came up a few times. Clones were read by immunoSEQ multiplex PCR, and TCRdb kept only the in-frame ones, dropping some. The sample has 200,000 to 250,000 clones; about three quarters are singletons. The V gene is TRBV4-2, the J gene TRBJ1-4, with 7 bases fitting TRBD1. The sample was PBMCs, taken after 12 months of ibrutinib treatment. This TCR came from a human donor with chronic lymphocytic leukemia. The CDR3 sequence: CASSQGQGDHEKLFF. The CDR3 coding sequence is TGTGCCAGCAGCCAAGGGCAGGGGGATCATGAAAAACTGTTTTTT.